The clone carrying this T cell receptor (beta chain) was detected ten times or more. What it binds is unknown. Trimming took off 2 bases at V and 2 bases at J, with 12 bases between the two ends. From germline, CDR1 is DFQATT and CDR2 SNEGSKA (reference sequence). The CDR3 extends over 14 amino acids. Primed by a sample-barcoded 5' primer and a J-beta primer mix, a second PCR proceeded for about 6 to 12 cycles. Unique molecular identifiers of 12 random nucleotides labeled each cDNA. Using its own MiXCR run on the 5' RACE reads, TCRdb lists one record per CDR3 protein. This sample has 850,000 to 1,100,000 distinct CDR3 sequences, with 35% to 45% found just once. The sample originates from a study of blood T cells in healthy people across ages. Study results and limitations: Diversity was higher, and naive CD4+ cells more numerous, in long-lived donors than in aged donors.

The source of this sequence is a man aged 18 to 30 in good health. The sample consisted of blood. This chain uses TRBV20-1 with TRBJ1-2, with a tentative D call TRBD1 (5 bases). In DNA form, the CDR3 reads TGCAGTGCTAGAAGGATTGGGGACAACTATGGCTACACCTTC. It encodes CSARRIGDNYGYTF.